These 9 T cell receptor beta chains were sequenced from one sample in a study of T cells in Graves' hyperthyroidism and ophthalmopathy. Using RNA transcripts as the source, TCR beta CDR3 regions were amplified. HTBI primers drove first-round RT-PCR of the TCR CDR3. Each CDR3 protein gets one entry after TCRdb re-called the multiplex PCR reads with MiXCR. This table holds over 250,000 distinct CDR3 sequences, 25% to 30% found once. Sequenced input: blood. Receptor source: a man between 40 and 49 years old with Graves' hyperthyroidism that later progressed to Graves' ophthalmopathy.

With regard to this clonotype: Since no conserved phenylalanine or tryptophan closes the CDR3, a read error is the likely cause. V is TRBV7-3 and J is TRBJ1-1; possibly TRBD1 for D (5 bases). V lost 1 base to trimming and J lost 5 bases, with 11 bases between them. The CDR3 runs 14 residues. The V gene's germline CDR1 is SGHTA and CDR2 FQGTGA. The CDR3 reads CASSLIPGRTEAFL. CDR3 bases: TGTGCCAGCAGCTTAATCCCGGGGCGGACTGAAGCTTTCCTT.

This clonotype was seen many times. V usage is TRBV6-2 or TRBV6-3 and J usage is TRBJ1-5; D not resolved. The ends were cut back, 0 bases at V and 2 bases at J, with 8 bases in the middle. This CDR3 has 15 amino acids. Germline CDR1 and CDR2: MNHEY and SVGEGT. The CDR3 DNA reads as TGTGCCAGCAGTTACTCGAAGGGTGGCAATCAGCCCCAGCATTTT. Its protein is CASSYSKGGNQPQHF.

The table lists this clonotype with many counts. The rearrangement joins TRBV5-6 to TRBJ2-5; D is uncertain. Germline V gives CDR1 SGHDT, CDR2 YYEEEE. V lost 3 bases and J 5 bases, leaving 8 bases between the germline ends. The CDR3 covers 12 residues. The CDR3 DNA sequence: TGTGCCAGCAGCTATGGGGTGGAGACCCAGTACTTC. The encoded protein is CASSYGVETQYF. Full variable domain (remainder filled in from reference TRBV5-6 and TRBJ2-5): DAGVTQSPTHLIKTRGQQVTLRCSPKSGHDTVSWYQQALGQGPQFIFQYYEEEERQRGNFPDRFSGHQFPNYSSELNVNALLLGDSALYLCASSYGVETQYFGPGTRLLVL.

V and J are TRBV28 and TRBJ2-4; 8 nucleotides agree with TRBD2. The ends lost 5 bases at V and 4 bases at J; junction bases unmatched: 7. The CDR3 has 15 residues. CDR1 is MDHEN and CDR2 is SYDVKM in the germline V gene. The CDR3 region has the DNA TGTGCCAGCAGTCGAAGCGGGAGTGGAAAAAACATTCAGTACTTC. It encodes CASSRSGSGKNIQYF.

J is TRBJ1-5 and V is TRBV6-1; a possible D gene is TRBD1 (6 bases). The CDR3 runs to 15 residues. V lost 7 bases and J lost 4, with 17 bases in between. Germline loops: CDR1 MNHNS, CDR2 SASEGT. CDR3 region: CASTMDSSDNQPQHF. In nucleotides, the CDR3 is TGTGCCAGCACAATGGACAGTTCGGATAATCAGCCCCAGCATTTT.

This clonotype was observed at least ten times. V usage is TRBV15 and J usage is TRBJ2-2, with D possibly being TRBD2 (5 bases). Between the trimmed V and J ends, which lost 0 bases and 4 bases, there was a span of 9 bases. This CDR3 region has 15 residues. From germline, CDR1 is LNHNV and CDR2 YYDKDF (reference sequence). The CDR3 is CATSRDSRGTGELFF. In DNA form, the CDR3 reads TGTGCCACCAGCAGAGATAGTCGGGGCACCGGGGAGCTGTTTTTT.

The rearrangement uses TRBV6-5 and TRBJ1-5, with D perhaps TRBD1 (5 bases). The CDR3 length is 13 residues. Trimming left V 2 bases short and J 6 bases short, with 8 bases between. Germline V gene lookup returns CDR1 MNHEY and CDR2 SVGAGI. The CDR3 loop is CASSYQGLQPQHF. DNA of the CDR3: TGTGCCAGCAGTTACCAGGGTCTTCAGCCCCAGCATTTT.

Many counts were recorded for this clonotype. The chain is built from TRBV20-1 and TRBJ2-7, with TRBD2 matching over 10 bases. The CDR3 has 16 amino acids. V lost 1 base and J lost 1; bases outside the gene matches: 7. Germline CDR1 reads DFQATT; CDR2 reads SNEGSKA (reference sequence). For the CDR3, the DNA is TGCAGTGCTAGAGTATGGCTAGCGGGAGTGTCCTACGAGCAGTACTTC. Its protein is CSARVWLAGVSYEQYF.

This clonotype has ten or more counts. Written as DNA, the CDR3 is TGCGCCAGCAGCTTGGCGGCGGGAAGCTCCTACAATGAGCAGTTCTTC. Amino acid sequence: CASSLAAGSSYNEQFF. The V call is TRBV5-1, the J call TRBJ2-1; weak D call: TRBD2 (6 bases). Per germline, CDR1 SGHRS and CDR2 YFSETQ. This CDR3 has 16 residues. Trimming left V 0 bases short and J 0 bases short, with 10 bases between.